The next 12 T cell receptor beta chains were all read from a single sample in a study of read filtering for tumor transcriptome and immune sequencing. From roughly 0.4 ug of RNA, a library with molecular barcoded alpha/delta and beta/gamma adaptors was made. TCRdb fed the reads into MiXCR, producing one record per CDR3 protein. The sample shows over 45,000 distinct CDR3 sequences, about 12% of them seen only once. The sample consisted of a population of CD138-negative cells sorted from bone marrow. The receptors come from a donor at least 40 years old with multiple myeloma.

This clonotype was seen repeatedly, ten times or more. The chain uses TRBV7-9 and TRBJ2-7, with TRBD2 matching over 13 bases. V shed 4 bases and J 5 bases; nucleotides not matched to a gene: 8. This CDR3 comprises 16 residues. Germline CDR1 SEHNR, CDR2 FQNEAQ (reference sequence). CDR3 DNA sequence: TGTGCCAGCAGCTCCCGGACTAGCGGGAGTACTGACGAGCAGTACTTC. Translating it yields CASSSRTSGSTDEQYF.

In its sample, this clonotype is medium-sized (0.01 to 0.1%). The rearrangement links TRBV28 to TRBJ1-1; TRBD1 matches 11 bases. This CDR3 has 15 amino acids. CDR1 and CDR2 from the germline V gene are MDHEN and SYDVKM. Trimming at V came to 4 bases and at J to 4 bases, leaving 5 bases not matched to a gene. The CDR3 DNA reads as TGTGCCAGCAGTTCCCGGGGACAGGGGGTCACTGAAGCTTTCTTT. This translates into CASSSRGQGVTEAFF.

Concerning this clonotype: One base separates it from a far larger clone, so it is likely a read error. The chain couples TRBV7-9 to TRBJ1-6; D gene unclear. TRBJ1-1 explains the end of the DNA better; the J call may be wrong. This CDR3 comprises 13 residues. Germline CDR1 reads SEHNR; CDR2 reads FQNEAQ (reference sequence). The CDR3 reads CASSLGENTGAFF. CDR3 coding DNA: TGTGCCAGCAGCTTAGGCGAGAACACTGGAGCTTTCTTT.

As regards this clonotype: The likely explanation is a read error, given a far larger clone one base away. V usage is TRBV29-1 and J usage is TRBJ2-7; 7 bases are shared with TRBD2. Germline CDR1 is SQVTM and CDR2 is ANQGSEA. The length of the CDR3 is 16 residues. The J segment lost 7 bases and the V segment lost 2 bases, leaving 17 bases of the junction unmatched. The CDR3 DNA reads as TGCAGCGTTGAATTCATGGCTAGCGGACCCTACAATGAGCAGTACTTC. Its translation is CSVEFMASGPYNEQYF.

Comment on this clonotype: One junction end does not reproduce the germline sequence, and a read error may be involved. V gene TRBV27 combines with J gene TRBJ1-2; D is undetermined. This CDR3 region has 14 residues. CDR1 is MNHEY, CDR2 SMNVEV, per germline (reference sequence). This CDR3 is CASRSPTTNYGYTF. CDR3 nucleotides: TGTGCCAGCCGTTCCCCTACAACTAACTATGGCTACACATTC.

A word on this clonotype: At one boundary the junction diverges from the germline segment, which might be a read error. The chain is built from TRBV18 and TRBJ2-3, with unresolved D. The CDR3 spans 12 residues. The V gene's germline CDR1 is KGHSH and CDR2 LQKENI. The CDR3 loop reads CASSPESDTPYF. DNA for the CDR3: TGTGCCAGCTCACCCGAGTCGGATACGCCGTATTTT.

On this clonotype itself: This clone may be a read error of a much larger clone one base away. This rearrangement joins TRBV10-3 to TRBJ2-3; no clear D gene. V was cut by 0 bases and J by 3 bases, with 19 bases left in between. This CDR3 has 18 amino acids. Germline V gene lookup returns CDR1 ENHRY and CDR2 SYGVKD. The CDR3 sequence is CAISESGEALGKTDTQYF. CDR3 sequence (DNA): TGTGCCATCAGTGAGTCAGGCGAAGCCCTCGGAAAGACAGATACGCAGTATTTT.

By share of the sample, this clonotype is medium-sized. The chain links TRBV5-4 to TRBJ2-1; 9 bases line up with TRBD2. The CDR3 covers 15 residues. The trim removed 2 bases at V and 4 bases at J, leaving 4 bases unmatched. Germline CDR1 SGHNT, CDR2 YYREEE (reference sequence). The CDR3 DNA follows: TGTGCCAGCAGCTTTAGCGGGGGCGCGTACAATGAGCAGTTCTTC. Its translation is CASSFSGGAYNEQFF.

The table lists this clonotype with many counts. V is TRBV20-1 and J is TRBJ2-5, with TRBD2 matching 10 bases. V lost 2 bases and J lost 5; bases outside the gene matches: 5. The germline CDR1 and CDR2 sequences are DFQATT and SNEGSKA (reference sequence). The CDR3 spans 14 residues. CDR3 residues: CSARSGRAWETQYF. CDR3 nucleotides: TGCAGTGCTAGAAGCGGGAGGGCATGGGAGACCCAGTACTTC.

This clonotype was detected ten times or more. V and J are TRBV20-1 and TRBJ2-3; 7 bases align to TRBD2. V shed 5 bases, J shed 5 bases, and the junction held 4 bases outside the gene matches. The germline V gene encodes CDR1 DFQATT and CDR2 SNEGSKA (reference sequence). The CDR3 spans 12 residues. Here the CDR3 reads CSAQAGIDTQYF. CDR3 in DNA: TGCAGTGCTCAAGCGGGGATAGATACGCAGTATTTT.

This clonotype was picked up many times. V gene TRBV2 combines with J gene TRBJ2-3; no clear D gene. V was shortened by 7 bases and J by 0 bases, with 11 bases between the two germline ends. Germline assignment: CDR1 SNHLY and CDR2 FYNNEI. CDR3 length: 14 residues. CDR3 coding DNA: TGTGCCAGCACCTACTTGGCTAGCACAGATACGCAGTATTTT. Residues: CASTYLASTDTQYF.

Turning to this clonotype: This may arise from a read error, as a much more abundant clone is one base away. The chain joins TRBV6-1 to TRBJ2-1; maybe TRBD1 (5 bases). This CDR3 is 16 amino acids long. CDR1 is MNHNS, CDR2 SASEGT, per germline. CDR3 in DNA: TGTGCCAGCAGTGGGGTGTCCTCAGGGCCCCACAATGTGCAGTTCTTC. Protein sequence: CASSGVSSGPHNVQFF.